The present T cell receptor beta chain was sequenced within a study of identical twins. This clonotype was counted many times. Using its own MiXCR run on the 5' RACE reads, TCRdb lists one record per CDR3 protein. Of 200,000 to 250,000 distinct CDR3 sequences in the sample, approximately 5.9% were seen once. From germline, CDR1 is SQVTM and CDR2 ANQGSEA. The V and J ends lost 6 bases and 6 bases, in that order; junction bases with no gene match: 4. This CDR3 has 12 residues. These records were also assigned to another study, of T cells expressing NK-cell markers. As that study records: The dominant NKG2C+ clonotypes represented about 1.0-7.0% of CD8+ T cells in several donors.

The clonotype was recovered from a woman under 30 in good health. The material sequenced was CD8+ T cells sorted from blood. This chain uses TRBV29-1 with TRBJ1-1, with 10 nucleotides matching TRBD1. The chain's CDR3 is CSVRQGAAEAFF. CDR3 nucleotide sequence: TGCAGCGTCAGACAGGGGGCAGCTGAAGCTTTCTTT.